Listed here are 8 T cell receptor beta chains from one sample, sequenced in a study of early T cells in non-severe SARS-CoV-2 infection. TCRdb ran MiXCR on the 5' RACE reads and lists one entry per CDR3 protein. The data show about 55,000 distinct CDR3 sequences, under 15% seen once. The sequencing sample was made of whole blood. The receptor set was obtained from an adult who was a healthcare worker with PCR-confirmed SARS-CoV-2 infection or an uninfected control (not recorded which).

This clonotype occurred many times. The chain uses TRBV7-9 and TRBJ2-7, with 9 bases fitting TRBD1. Trimming took 5 bases from V and 6 from J; bases not matched to a gene: 8. In germline, CDR1 is SEHNR, CDR2 FQNEAQ (reference sequence). The CDR3 extends over 14 amino acids. The CDR3 DNA follows: TGTGCCAGCAGCCTCCGGGACAGGGACTCCGAGCAGTACTTC. It is translated as CASSLRDRDSEQYF.

This clonotype came up many times. CDR3: CASSQNLAGGTDTQYF. The CDR3 DNA follows: TGCGCCAGCAGCCAAAATCTAGCGGGAGGGACAGATACGCAGTATTTT. This chain uses TRBV5-1 with TRBJ2-3, with 12 bases identical to TRBD2. Germline-derived CDR1 and CDR2 are SGHRS and YFSETQ. The CDR3 is 16 amino acids. Losses at the gene ends were 4 bases for V and 3 bases for J; bases not matched to a gene: 6.

V and J are TRBV7-9 and TRBJ2-7; the D gene is possibly TRBD1 (5 bases). The CDR3 covers 16 residues. V lost 4 bases, J lost 2 bases, and 18 bases lay in between. Germline lookup yields CDR1 SEHNR and CDR2 FQNEAQ (reference sequence). The CDR3 DNA reads as TGTGCCAGCAGCTCCCTAAATCTGGGGCCCGCCTACGAGCAGTACTTC. Translating it yields CASSSLNLGPAYEQYF.

This clonotype has at least ten counts. The rearrangement uses TRBV5-6 and TRBJ2-7, with D possibly called TRBD1 or TRBD2 (5 bases each). Germline V lookup: CDR1 SGHDT, CDR2 YYEEEE. V was shortened by 4 bases and J by 5 bases, with 19 bases between the two germline ends. This CDR3 contains 15 residues. The CDR3, as DNA: TGTGCCAGCAGCGTACTGGGACGGTTCGGGAACGAGCAGTACTTC. This translates into CASSVLGRFGNEQYF.

On this clonotype: One junction end disagrees with the germline gene, perhaps due to a read error. The V and J genes are TRBV11-2 and TRBJ1-1; D not certain. The CDR3 loop spans 15 amino acids. Germline-derived CDR1 and CDR2 are SGHAT and FQNNGV. The CDR3, as DNA: TGTACCAGCAGCCTTACGCGGGGAGCGAACACTGAAGCTTTCTTT. Translating gives CTSSLTRGANTEAFF.

This clonotype appeared a few times. The J gene is TRBJ2-7, the V gene TRBV25-1, with D perhaps being TRBD1 or TRBD2 (5 bases each). The germline gives CDR1 MGHDK, CDR2 SYGVNS. This CDR3 is built from 13 residues. The V end lost 6 bases, the J end lost 4 bases, and 13 bases lay between the germline ends. The CDR3 region is CASRPRWGYEQYF. DNA of the CDR3: TGTGCCAGCAGGCCCCGGTGGGGGTACGAGCAGTACTTC.

Ten or more counts support this clonotype. The chain is built from TRBV12-3 or TRBV12-4 and TRBJ2-2, with 14 bases aligning to TRBD2. This CDR3 is built from 18 residues. The J segment lost 3 bases and the V segment lost 10 bases, leaving 13 bases of the junction unmatched. CDR3 sequence (DNA): TGTGCCACCACGGGGGGACTAGCGGGAGAAGTAGACACCGGGGAGCTGTTTTTT. Encoded protein: CATTGGLAGEVDTGELFF.

Written as DNA, the CDR3 is TGTGCCAGCAGCTTAGGGGGCCTCTACTATGGCTACACCTTC. Translation gives CASSLGGLYYGYTF. The chain recombines TRBV7-9 with TRBJ1-2, with D possibly matching TRBD1 (5 bases). The V gene's germline CDR1 is SEHNR and CDR2 FQNEAQ (reference sequence). V was clipped by 1 base and J by 3 bases, with 9 bases between them. CDR3 size: 14 residues.